This T cell receptor beta chain was observed in a study of shared clonotypes between healthy human individuals. The overall study: Each donor's CD4 naive and CD4 memory cells filled three plates apiece, CD8 naive two, and CD8 memory one. Study-wide points: Sampling used blood alone; tissue repertoires probably differ.

Genomic DNA of each subset was evenly split across several immunoSEQ plates. As originally analysed: In the immunoSEQ data, sequences were junction-only and lacked quality scores, so filtering differed. Here immunoSEQ multiplex PCR was the method, and the copy in TCRdb shows in-frame clones only, minus some. V, J and clone size reflect that table, while D and trimming were determined from the DNA. The profile shows 2 million to 2.5 million clones, 80% to 95% of them singletons. This CDR3 is built from 11 residues. Germline loops: CDR1 DFQATT, CDR2 SNEGSKA (reference sequence). This clone was picked up a small number of times. No antigen is known for it.

The TCR originated in a young man in good health. Some clones in this sample may be carry-over from other donors' samples. The rearrangement links TRBV20-1 to TRBJ1-2; D not resolved. The sequenced material came from naive CD4+ T cells from PBMCs. Documented subset: CD45RA+ positively selected. The CDR3 nucleotides are TGCAGGTTGGGTTCTAACTATGGCTACACCTTC. The encoded protein is CRLGSNYGYTF.